This paragraph covers one T cell receptor (beta chain) sequence. It lacks a known antigen. Nothing much larger sits one base from this clone, and base qualities are not available. The data belong to a study of shared clonotypes between healthy human individuals (TCRdb year 2020). For the study in its entirety: The cohort comprised two women and a few men aged 18 to 49 years. To estimate repertoire size and how much clonotypes are shared between individuals, the study performed deep sequencing of blood TCR repertoires from about five healthy adults. Between about 0.9 and 8.9 billion PBMCs per donor were obtained by leukapheresis. To increase sequencing depth and limit assay-specific biases, TCR repertoire library preparation and sequencing were carried out by different laboratories using diverse techniques.

Compared with germline, V lacks 2 bases and J lacks 8 bases; bases without a gene match: 8. Spanning cysteine to phenylalanine, the CDR3 consists of 14 amino acids. Only the CDR3 part of the read is kept: 42 bases, read in frame from the first base. CDR1 and CDR2 were assigned from the germline V gene as MDHEN and SYDVKM. The donors were healthy, HIV-negative adults with no recently reported acute infections or vaccinations. Every donor was a Caucasian adult residing in Nashville, Tennessee, USA. For unsorted samples, around 90 million PBMCs were counted, and genomic DNA was extracted using the QIAamp DNA Blood Mini kit. After blood collection by leukapheresis, PBMCs were isolated using Ficoll-Histopaque density gradient centrifugation and then cryopreserved in the vapor phase of liquid nitrogen. Study-wide conclusions, independent of this receptor: Pairwise subsampling led to the expectation that sequencing depth would affect the degree of clonotype sharing among donors. Because the study included only a small number of donors, the genetic and exposure-history diversity represented was limited. Sampling was limited to blood, and TCR repertoires in tissue likely differ from TCR repertoires in blood.

Using the deep immunoSEQ assay, TCR CDR3 regions were amplified from genomic DNA by multiplex PCR. For each cell subset, the extracted genomic DNA was distributed evenly across all wells of several immunoSEQ 96-well plates, and each plate served as one replicate. For unsorted PBMC, around 330 ng genomic DNA, equal to tens of thousands of T cell genomes, was loaded into each replicate PCR. Ten immunoSEQ deep assay plates were used to sequence unsorted PBMC genomic DNA. The purified libraries were quantified using a Qubit 3.0 fluorometer, sized with a Bioanalyzer 2100, and then quantified again using the KAPA Library Quantification kit. Every immunoSEQ 96-well plate was sequenced on a separate single-read 150-cycle Illumina NextSeq 550 flow cell. Concerning the study's data processing: Because the immunoSEQ output included only junctional sequences and no quality scores, the filtering could not be the same as the filtering used for full-length reads. To assign V/J genes and CDR3, sequences were annotated using PyIR, a Python wrapper for IgBLAST v1.9, with IMGT germline references. Reads were removed for weak V/J assignments (E-value above 1e-6), missing CDR3, stop codons, out-of-frame junctions, or ambiguous translated residues. V3J clonotypes were defined as sequences sharing an identical inferred V gene, J gene, and CDR3 amino acid sequence. Percentage overlap between repertoires was calculated by dividing the number of shared unique clonotypes by the size of the smaller repertoire. Three approaches were used to assess repertoire richness: RTK rarefaction, the Chao1 estimator, and Recon v2.1 estimates of unobserved clonotypes. TCRdb's version of the immuneACCESS table is confined to in-frame rearrangements and falls short of the full clone set. An unresolved V gene accounts for under half of the shortfall where checked; the remainder is of unknown origin. V and J calls and clone size are copied from that table; D and trimming were computed from the DNA. A total of under 600,000 clones appear in this sample, around 78% of them only once. Jointly, the top ten make up around 12% of the sample.

This chain joins TRBV28 to TRBJ1-2; TRBD1 lines up with 7 middle nucleotides. This clonotype was obtained from a woman between 40 and 55 years old in good health. Some clones in this sample may be carry-over from other donors' samples. Sequencing was carried out using PBMCs. The DNA is TGTGCCAGCAGTTTACCGGACAGGCGCAGGGGCTACACCTTC. Its translation reads: CASSLPDRRRGYTF.